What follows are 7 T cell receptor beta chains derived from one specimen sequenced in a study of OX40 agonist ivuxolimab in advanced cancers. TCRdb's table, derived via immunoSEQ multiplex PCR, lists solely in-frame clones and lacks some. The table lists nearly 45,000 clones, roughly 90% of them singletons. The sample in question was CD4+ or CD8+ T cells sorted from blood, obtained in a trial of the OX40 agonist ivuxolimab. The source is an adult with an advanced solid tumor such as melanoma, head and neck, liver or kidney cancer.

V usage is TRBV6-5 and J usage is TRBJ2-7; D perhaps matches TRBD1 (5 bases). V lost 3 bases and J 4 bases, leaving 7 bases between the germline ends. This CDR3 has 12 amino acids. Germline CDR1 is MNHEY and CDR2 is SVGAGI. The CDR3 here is CASSYQGYEQYF. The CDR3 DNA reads TGTGCCAGCAGTTATCAGGGTTACGAGCAGTACTTC.

Here the CDR3 DNA reads TGTGCCAGCAGCTTAGGCGGGGGGGCCGAGTACTTC. It codes for CASSLGGGAEYF. The chain combines TRBV7-9 with TRBJ2-5; TRBD2 matches at 9 bases. The CDR3 extends over 12 amino acids. V was pared by 1 base and J by 12 bases, with 3 bases of the junction left unmatched. CDR1 SEHNR and CDR2 FQNEAQ come from the germline V gene (reference sequence).

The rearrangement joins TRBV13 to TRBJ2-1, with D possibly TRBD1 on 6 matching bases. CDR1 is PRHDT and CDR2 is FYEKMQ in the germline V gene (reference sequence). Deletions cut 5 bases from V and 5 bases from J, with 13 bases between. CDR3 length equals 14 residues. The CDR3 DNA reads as TGTGCCAGCAGCCCGGACAGCAATCACAATGAGCAGTTCTTC. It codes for CASSPDSNHNEQFF.

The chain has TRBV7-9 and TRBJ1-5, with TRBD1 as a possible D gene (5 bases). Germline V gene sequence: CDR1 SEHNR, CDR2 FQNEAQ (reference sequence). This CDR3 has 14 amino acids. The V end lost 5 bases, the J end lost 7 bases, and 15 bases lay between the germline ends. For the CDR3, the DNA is TGTGCCAGCAGCCACCCCCGTGGGGGACAGCCCCAGCATTTT. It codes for CASSHPRGGQPQHF.

Here the CDR3 reads CASSAPSRPPNYGYTF. The CDR3, as DNA: TGTGCCAGCAGCGCCCCGAGTAGGCCTCCTAACTATGGCTACACCTTC. The J gene is TRBJ1-2, the V gene TRBV7-9; no clear D gene. Germline values: CDR1 SEHNR, CDR2 FQNEAQ (reference sequence). Trimming cost V 5 bases and J 0 bases, with 16 bases left between them. The CDR3 length is 16 residues.

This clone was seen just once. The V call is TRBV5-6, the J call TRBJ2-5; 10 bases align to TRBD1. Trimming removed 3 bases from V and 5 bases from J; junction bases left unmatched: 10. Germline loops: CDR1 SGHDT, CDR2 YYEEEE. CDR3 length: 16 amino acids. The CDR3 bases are TGTGCCAGCAGCTCTCATCTGACAGGGGGCAGGGAGACCCAGTACTTC. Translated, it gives CASSSHLTGGRETQYF.

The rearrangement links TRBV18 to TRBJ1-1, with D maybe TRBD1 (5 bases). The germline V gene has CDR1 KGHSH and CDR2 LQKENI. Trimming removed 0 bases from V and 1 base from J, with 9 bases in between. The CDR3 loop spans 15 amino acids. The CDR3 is CASSPPVGQNTEAFF. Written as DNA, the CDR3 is TGTGCCAGCTCACCACCTGTAGGACAGAACACTGAAGCTTTCTTT. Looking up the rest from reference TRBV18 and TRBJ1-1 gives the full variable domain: NAGVMQNPRHLVRRRGQEARLRCSPMKGHSHVYWYRQLPEEGLKFMVYLQKENIIDESGMPKERFSAEFPKEGPSILRIQQVVRGDSAAYFCASSPPVGQNTEAFFGQGTRLTVV.